The 25 T cell receptor beta chains listed next were all sequenced from one sample in a study of identical twins. TCRdb reanalysed the 5' RACE reads using MiXCR and keeps one entry per CDR3 protein. This sample carries approximately 1.8 million distinct CDR3 sequences, around 33% of them seen once, and the ten largest clones take 0.25% to 0.3%. The specimen was cord blood. These receptors were obtained from a newborn girl in good health.

The rearrangement uses TRBV12-3 or TRBV12-4 and TRBJ2-1; either TRBD1 or TRBD2 may fit D (6 bases each). This CDR3 has 15 amino acids. Deletions cut 5 bases from V and 4 bases from J, with 15 bases between. This CDR3 reads CASSISGAPYNEQFF. CDR3 DNA: TGTGCCAGCAGTATATCGGGGGCCCCTTACAATGAGCAGTTCTTC.

J is TRBJ2-1 and V is TRBV29-1, with D maybe TRBD2 (5 bases). The germline V and J ends were trimmed by 3 bases and 8 bases, with 17 bases remaining between them. Looked up from germline, CDR1 is SQVTM and CDR2 is ANQGSEA. There are 14 residues in the CDR3. The CDR3 loop reads CSVDPSLSRYEQFF. The CDR3 DNA follows: TGCAGCGTTGATCCTAGCTTATCTAGATATGAGCAGTTCTTC.

This clonotype was observed a few times. CDR3 DNA: TGTGCCAGCAGCCCCAAGAGCTCAATGTACGAGCAGTACTTC. It is translated as CASSPKSSMYEQYF. J is TRBJ2-7 and V is TRBV9; no definite D call. Per the germline V gene, CDR1 is SGDLS and CDR2 is YYNGEE. This CDR3 comprises 14 residues. The V end lost 4 bases, the J end lost 4 bases, and 15 bases lay between the germline ends.

The V and J genes are TRBV6-5 and TRBJ2-3, with 7 bases fitting TRBD2. V was pared by 6 bases and J by 4 bases, with 10 bases of the junction left unmatched. Per germline, CDR1 MNHEY and CDR2 SVGAGI. The CDR3 loop spans 15 amino acids. The CDR3 DNA is TGTGCCAGCAGGCTTCACGGGGGGAGGTCAGATACGCAGTATTTT. Protein sequence: CASRLHGGRSDTQYF.

This clonotype occurred once. The rearrangement joins TRBV20-1 to TRBJ2-5; D might be TRBD1 (6 bases). The V end lost 3 bases, the J end lost 1 base, and 15 bases lay between the germline ends. CDR1 and CDR2 (germline): DFQATT, SNEGSKA (reference sequence). The CDR3 is made up of 15 amino acids. The CDR3 sequence: CSARGPGVLQETQYF. The DNA for the CDR3 is TGCAGTGCTAGGGGGCCAGGGGTTCTCCAAGAGACCCAGTACTTC.

The chain is built from TRBV28 and TRBJ2-7; D perhaps matches TRBD1 (6 bases). V lost 6 bases and J lost 1, with 19 bases in between. The CDR3 spans 16 residues. Germline V gene data show CDR1 as MDHEN and CDR2 as SYDVKM. The CDR3 DNA reads TGTGCCAGCAGCCCACCCGGACAGACCAGTTCCTACGAGCAGTACTTC. It codes for CASSPPGQTSSYEQYF.

This clonotype has more than one count but fewer than ten. The chain combines TRBV7-8 with TRBJ2-5; no clear D. Trimming left V 7 bases short and J 2 bases short, with 5 bases between. The CDR3 is made up of 11 amino acids. Germline CDR1 SGHVS, CDR2 FQNEAQ. The CDR3 DNA follows: TGTGCCAGCAACGAGCAAGAGACCCAGTACTTC. Its protein is CASNEQETQYF. Full variable domain (rest looked up from reference TRBV7-8 and TRBJ2-5): GAGVSQSPRYKVAKRGQDVALRCDPISGHVSLFWYQQALGQGPEFLTYFQNEAQLDKSGLPSDRFFAERPEGSVSTLKIQRTQQEDSAVYLCASNEQETQYFGPGTRLLVL.

This clonotype appeared a few times. The rearrangement joins TRBV28 to TRBJ2-1; 8 nucleotides align to TRBD2. Germline values: CDR1 MDHEN, CDR2 SYDVKM. This CDR3 is 16 amino acids long. With V trimmed by 5 bases and J by 8 bases, 14 bases remained unmatched. CDR3 loop: CASSVGGTRGFHEQFF. The CDR3 bases are TGTGCCAGCAGTGTGGGTGGGACTAGGGGTTTCCATGAGCAGTTCTTC. The full variable domain, with the rest looked up from reference TRBV28 and TRBJ2-1, is DVKVTQSSRYLVKRTGEKVFLECVQDMDHENMFWYRQDPGLGLRLIYFSYDVKMKEKGDIPEGYSVSREKKERFSLILESASTNQTSMYLCASSVGGTRGFHEQFFGPGTRLTVL.

The CDR3 nucleotides are TGCAGTGCTATAGACGACCGGGACACCTACAATGAGCAGTTCTTC. As protein: CSAIDDRDTYNEQFF. The rearrangement uses TRBV20-1 and TRBJ2-1; D is perhaps TRBD1 (6 bases). Germline CDR1 and CDR2: DFQATT and SNEGSKA (reference sequence). Trimming took off 4 bases at V and 2 bases at J, with 15 bases between the two ends. The CDR3 contains 15 residues.

There are a few counts of this clonotype. The chain couples TRBV10-1 to TRBJ2-5; D is ambiguous. CDR3 length equals 13 residues. Per the germline V gene, CDR1 is WNHNN and CDR2 is SYGVQD (reference sequence). Deletions cut 3 bases from V and 1 base from J, with 6 bases between. CDR3 sequence reads: CASSDRFQETQYF. CDR3 nucleotides: TGCGCCAGCAGTGACAGGTTCCAAGAGACCCAGTACTTC.

This clonotype was seen a handful of times. The chain carries TRBV20-1 and TRBJ1-5; 7 nucleotides agree with TRBD1. Germline trimming cut 6 bases from V and 5 bases from J; bases unmatched to any gene: 7. Germline lookup yields CDR1 DFQATT and CDR2 SNEGSKA (reference sequence). This CDR3 comprises 13 residues. The CDR3 nucleotides read TGCAGTGCGTACAGGGGCACGGATCAGCCCCAGCATTTT. This sequence encodes CSAYRGTDQPQHF.

Comments on this clonotype: The junction shows a germline mismatch at one end, possibly a read error. CDR3 sequence (DNA): TGTGCCAGCAGCTTAACCTTTACAGCGATGAACACTGAAGCCTTCTTT. Its protein is CASSLTFTAMNTEAFF. The chain carries TRBV7-2 and TRBJ1-1, with D unresolved. Germline V CDR1 and CDR2: SGHTA, FQGNSA. The CDR3 is made up of 16 amino acids.

A few counts support this clonotype. The rearrangement links TRBV19 to TRBJ1-1, with D uncertain. Germline assignment: CDR1 LNHDA and CDR2 SQIVND (reference sequence). V lost 6 bases and J lost 3, with 17 bases in between. The CDR3 loop spans 15 amino acids. The CDR3 DNA is TGTGCCAGTAGCCCTAGATTTCGCCAGGACACTGAAGCTTTCTTT. Its translation: CASSPRFRQDTEAFF. The entire variable domain, with the rest obtained from reference TRBV19 and TRBJ1-1, is as follows: DGGITQSPKYLFRKEGQNVTLSCEQNLNHDAMYWYRQDPGQGLRLIYYSQIVNDFQKGDIAEGYSVSREKKESFPLTVTSAQKNPTAFYLCASSPRFRQDTEAFFGQGTRLTVV.

The table lists this clonotype with a few counts. Mismatch with germline at one junction end may stem from a read error. V and J are TRBV12-3 or TRBV12-4 and TRBJ2-6; TRBD1 or TRBD2 may be the D gene (5 bases each). CDR3 length equals 15 residues. CDR3 protein: CASSYDPSGANFLTF. CDR3 nucleotide sequence: TGTGCCAGCAGTTACGACCCCTCCGGGGCCAACTTCCTGACTTTC.

This chain connects TRBV12-3 or TRBV12-4 to TRBJ1-2; 7 bases are a match to TRBD1. V was pared by 3 bases and J by 4 bases, with 5 bases of the junction left unmatched. CDR3 length equals 14 residues. Written as DNA, the CDR3 is TGTGCCAGCAGTTTCGGTGGGACAGCCTATGGCTACACCTTC. Its protein product is CASSFGGTAYGYTF.

Points on this clonotype: This may be a read error: a much more frequent sequence differs by one nucleotide. This rearrangement joins TRBV29-1 to TRBJ2-7, with 9 nucleotides matching TRBD1. The V and J ends lost 6 bases and 3 bases, in that order; junction bases with no gene match: 9. Germline lookup yields CDR1 SQVTM and CDR2 ANQGSEA. This CDR3 has 14 residues. This CDR3 reads CSVTGGDTFYEQYF. CDR3 DNA sequence: TGCAGCGTCACAGGGGGCGACACCTTCTACGAGCAGTACTTC.

The chain recombines TRBV4-2 with TRBJ2-2, with D perhaps TRBD2 (5 bases). Trimming took 0 bases from V and 4 from J, leaving 9 bases between them. Germline V CDR1 and CDR2: LGHNA, YNFKEQ. The CDR3 has 15 amino acids. CDR3 DNA: TGTGCCAGCAGCCAAGATCAACGGGGCACCGGGGAGCTGTTTTTT. Translating it yields CASSQDQRGTGELFF.

There are a few counts of this clonotype. This chain links TRBV5-1 with TRBJ1-2; no clear D gene. Germline V gives CDR1 SGHRS, CDR2 YFSETQ. Trimming left V 1 base short and J 1 base short, with 8 bases between. CDR3 size: 14 residues. DNA for the CDR3: TGCGCCAGCAGCTTGAGTTTCCTTAACTATGGCTACACCTTC. This codes for CASSLSFLNYGYTF.

This clonotype came up once. A much larger clone differs by one base, so this may be a read error. This chain links TRBV4-1 with TRBJ2-3, with 8 bases matching TRBD2. Germline-derived CDR1 and CDR2 are MGHRA and YSYEKL. CDR3 size: 19 residues. CDR3 coding DNA: TGCGCCAGCAACCAAGATGCGGGACTAGATGGTGGGATTAGAGATACGCAGTATTTT. It codes for CASNQDAGLDGGIRDTQYF.

This chain uses TRBV5-1 with TRBJ2-5; 9 bases are a match to TRBD1. After removal of 0 bases from V and 2 bases from J, the junction contained 5 bases not matched to a gene. CDR1 and CDR2 from the germline V gene are SGHRS and YFSETQ. The CDR3 is made up of 16 amino acids. CDR3 in amino acids: CASSLATDRGQETQYF. For the CDR3, the DNA is TGCGCCAGCAGCTTGGCGACGGACAGGGGACAAGAGACCCAGTACTTC. The whole variable domain, filled in from reference TRBV5-1 and TRBJ2-5, reads KAGVTQTPRYLIKTRGQQVTLSCSPISGHRSVSWYQQTPGQGLQFLFEYFSETQRNKGNFPGRFSGRQFSNSRSEMNVSTLELGDSALYLCASSLATDRGQETQYFGPGTRLLVL.

About this clonotype: At one end the junction does not follow the germline gene, possibly because of a read error. The rearrangement joins TRBV6-6 to TRBJ1-6, with D possibly matching TRBD1 (6 bases). Germline CDR1 is MNHNY and CDR2 is SVGAGI (reference sequence). This CDR3 spans 16 amino acids. CDR3 sequence: CSSSQTQGAGNSPLHF. For the CDR3, the DNA is TGTTCCAGCAGCCAGACACAGGGAGCGGGTAATTCACCCCTCCACTTT.

This clonotype was seen only once. The J gene is TRBJ2-4, the V gene TRBV11-2; 7 nucleotides line up with TRBD2. The end of the DNA is better explained by TRBJ2-7, so the J call may be wrong. Looked up from germline, CDR1 is SGHAT and CDR2 is FQNNGV. The CDR3 is 15 residues long. CDR3 residues: CASSTGLVATYEQYF. CDR3 sequence (DNA): TGTGCCAGCAGCACAGGACTAGTAGCGACCTACGAGCAGTACTTC.

The chain combines TRBV12-3 or TRBV12-4 with TRBJ2-2; no reliable D call. Trimming stripped 2 bases from V and 2 bases from J, with 3 bases between. This CDR3 has 13 amino acids. This chain's CDR3 is CASSLINTGELFF. CDR3 sequence (DNA): TGTGCCAGCAGTTTAATAAACACCGGGGAGCTGTTTTTT.

This clonotype was counted only a few times. CDR3 DNA: TGTGCCAGCAGTTTCCGGGGACATGAATCCTACGAGCAGTACTTC. This encodes CASSFRGHESYEQYF. V and J are TRBV12-3 or TRBV12-4 and TRBJ2-7; D possibly corresponds to TRBD1 (6 bases). Trimming shortened V by 3 bases and J by 1 base, and 13 bases separated the two germline ends. The CDR3 is 15 residues long.

This chain connects TRBV4-2 to TRBJ2-1, with 8 bases aligning to TRBD2. Germline lookup yields CDR1 LGHNA and CDR2 YNFKEQ. With 0 bases clipped from V and 7 bases from J, the junction kept 11 bases outside the gene matches. The CDR3 sequence is 17 residues long. In nucleotides, the CDR3 is TGTGCCAGCAGCCAAGAGGGGGGGCCGGGGGGGTTGAATGAGCAGTTCTTC. This translates into CASSQEGGPGGLNEQFF.